This T cell receptor beta chain was sequenced for a study of blood T cells in healthy people across ages. A second PCR, run for roughly 7 to 11 cycles, used a sample-barcoded 5' primer plus a J-beta primer mix. A single record per CDR3 protein comes from TCRdb applying MiXCR to the 5' RACE reads. The table has around 690,000 distinct CDR3 sequences, approximately 59% seen once. Broader study findings: Changes in expanded clonotypes were possibly confounded, as the CMV status of donors was unknown. Reliance upon unsorted PBMCs precluded definitive naive versus antigen-experienced comparison. Naive T cell percentage strongly correlated with TCR beta diversity.

The people who gave samples were healthy Caucasians from Russia, aged roughly 6 to 95. This clonotype came up a few times. Its antigen is unknown. This CDR3 region has 15 residues. The germline CDR1 and CDR2 sequences are MDHEN and SYDVKM. Trimming cost V 2 bases and J 2 bases, with 10 bases left between them. The sample comprised blood. The chain employs TRBV28 and TRBJ2-1; D is possibly TRBD2 (7 bases). This clonotype was sampled from a man aged 55 to 69 in good health. The CDR3 loop reads CASSLRGGPYNEQFF. The CDR3 DNA sequence: TGTGCCAGCAGTTTAAGGGGGGGCCCCTACAATGAGCAGTTCTTC.